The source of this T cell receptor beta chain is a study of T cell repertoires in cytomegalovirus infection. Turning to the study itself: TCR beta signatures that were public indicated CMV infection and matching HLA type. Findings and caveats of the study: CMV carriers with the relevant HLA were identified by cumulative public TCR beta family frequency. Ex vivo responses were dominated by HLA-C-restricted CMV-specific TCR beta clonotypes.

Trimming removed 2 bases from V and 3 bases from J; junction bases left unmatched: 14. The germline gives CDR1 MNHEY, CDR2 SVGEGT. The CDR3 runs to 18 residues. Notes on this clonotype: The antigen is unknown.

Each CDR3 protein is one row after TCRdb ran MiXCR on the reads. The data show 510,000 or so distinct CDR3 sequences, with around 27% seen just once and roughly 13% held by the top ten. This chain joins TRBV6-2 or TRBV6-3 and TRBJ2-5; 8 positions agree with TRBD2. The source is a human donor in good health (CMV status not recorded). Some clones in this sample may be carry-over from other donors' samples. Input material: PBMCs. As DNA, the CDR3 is TGTGCCAGCAGTTACAATATCTGGGGACTAGAGTCAGAAGAGACCCAGTACTTC. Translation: CASSYNIWGLESEETQYF.